This TCR beta chain was profiled in a study of CD8 T cells in Susac syndrome. The CDR3 covers 17 residues. V was clipped by 4 bases and J by 5 bases; unmatched bases: 13. Looked up from germline, CDR1 is LGHDT and CDR2 is YNNKEL (reference sequence). In this sample, this clonotype turned up once. Reverse transcription of roughly 0.45 to 1 ug RNA used random hexamers. From the immunoSEQ multiplex PCR reads, TCRdb called clonotypes with MiXCR, one entry per CDR3 protein. The table shows under 85,000 distinct CDR3 sequences, with 90% to 95% occurring only once. The sample comprised CD8+ T cells from PBMCs. This clonotype originated in a human donor with Susac syndrome. The chain carries TRBV3-1 and TRBJ2-5; TRBD2 matches at 10 bases. The chain's CDR3 is CASSLDAASGGGETQYF. The DNA for the CDR3 is TGTGCCAGCAGCCTGGATGCGGCTAGCGGGGGAGGGGAGACCCAGTACTTC.